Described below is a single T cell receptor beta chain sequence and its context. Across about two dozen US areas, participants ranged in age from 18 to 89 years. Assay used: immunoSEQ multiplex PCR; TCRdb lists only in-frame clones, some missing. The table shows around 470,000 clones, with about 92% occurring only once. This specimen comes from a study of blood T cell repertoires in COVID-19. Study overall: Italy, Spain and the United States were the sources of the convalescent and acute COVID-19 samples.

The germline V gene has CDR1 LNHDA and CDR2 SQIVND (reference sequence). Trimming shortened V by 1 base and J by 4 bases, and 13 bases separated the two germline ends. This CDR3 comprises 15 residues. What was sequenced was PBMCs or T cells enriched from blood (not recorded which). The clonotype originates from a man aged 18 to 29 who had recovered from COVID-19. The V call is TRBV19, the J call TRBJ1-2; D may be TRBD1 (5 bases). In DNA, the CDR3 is TGTGCCAGTAGTATAGCCCCAGGGTCGGGCTATGGCTACACCTTC. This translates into CASSIAPGSGYGYTF.